This TCR beta chain was documented in a study of PD-1 blockade in classical Hodgkin lymphoma (dated by TCRdb to 2018 to 2020). Regarding the complete study: Nivolumab dosing was 3 mg/kg intravenously every 2 weeks, continuing until either disease progression or unacceptable toxicity. The study used CyTOF and TCR beta sequencing to define a peripheral blood immune signature of response to PD-1 blockade in classical Hodgkin lymphoma.

The time point tag for this specimen amounts to: cycle 4 day 1 (C4D1), after more than five weeks of nivolumab. Every trial patient had relapsed following autologous stem cell transplantation, and prior brentuximab vedotin exposure was what differed among cohorts A, B and C. CD4+ T cells were purified from thawed PBMCs by magnetic negative selection with a Miltenyi CD4+ T cell isolation kit. The trial cohort comprised 56 patients with relapsed/refractory classical Hodgkin lymphoma whose best overall responses were complete response, partial response or progressive disease. Trial patients were treated with single-agent nivolumab in the multi-cohort phase II CheckMate 205 trial. Best overall response was determined by an independent review committee according to the 2007 International Working Group response criteria. Trial PBMCs were collected immediately before nivolumab initiation (C1D1) and during therapy at cycle 2 day 1 and cycle 4 day 1. Peripheral blood was collected in 8 mL Vacutainer Cell Preparation Tubes, from which PBMCs were isolated by centrifugation and then cryopreserved. Purified CD4+ and CD8+ fractions were generated only in cases for which an additional PBMC sample was available. Magnetically labelled cells were removed on LS columns in a quadroMACS separator, and the flow-through was collected as the purified fraction.

Broad study findings and their caveats: By C4D1, a significant rise was seen in CD4+ TCR diversity but not in CD8+ TCR diversity (p=0.0027 vs p=0.16), and the rise was most apparent among complete responders (p=0.02). Trial patients with a complete response had baseline diversity similar to that of newly diagnosed patients, while partial responders and progressors had significantly lower diversity. Lower diversity was observed in patients in whom nivolumab was started less than 1 year after ASCT, and these patients were excluded from later analyses so that confounding by immune reconstitution would be avoided. The study was restricted to a single clinical trial cohort, and the causes of repertoire differences, possibly disease activity or prior therapy, were left undefined. Baseline TCR diversity was reported to be lower in newly diagnosed patients than in healthy donors and to be lower still in relapsed/refractory patients.

V is trimmed back by 8 bases and J by 2 bases, and the junction contains 12 bases that no gene match accounts for. The CDR3 sequence holds 18 residues, the cysteine and phenylalanine included. Only the CDR3 portion is preserved as DNA: 54 bases, with reading frame beginning at the first base. The Qiagen DNeasy kit was used to extract genomic DNA both from unsorted PBMCs and from the negatively selected CD4+ and CD8+ fractions. TCR beta CDR3 regions were subjected to amplification by immunoSEQ multiplex PCR with primers that anneal to V and J segments. A synthetic immune receptor repertoire was used to minimize amplification bias, and any residual bias was removed computationally once sequencing was done. As for how the authors treated the data: Custom Python scripts were used to quantify repertoire diversity as the Shannon entropy index. The unsorted, CD4+ and CD8+ repertoires were each analyzed separately, with the exception of combined analyses, where CD4+ and CD8+ sequences were merged in silico. A clone counted as expanded when the clone's frequency after treatment rose at least 2-fold relative to C1D1, and clones undetected at baseline were given a pseudocount of 0.5. Clones with 0 or 1 copy at C1D1 were defined as singleton clones, while clones with 2 or more copies were defined as non-singleton clones. Clones expanded in unsorted samples were labelled as CD4+, CD8+ or unknown by matching protein sequences in sorted samples from the same patient. Wilcoxon tests on paired samples were used to test changes in diversity from C1D1 to C4D1. TCRdb holds this immuneACCESS table with in-frame rearrangements only. Some clones are missing; in checked studies, unresolved V genes explain under half, and the rest has no known cause. V and J calls and clone size follow that table, whereas D and trimming were derived from the DNA. The sample records some 23,000 clones, over 80% of which are singletons. The top ten clonotypes cover approximately 3% of the sample.

Details on this clone: Which antigen it targets is not known. The input lacks base qualities; no much larger clone sits a single base away.

The starting material was CD4+ T cells from blood, obtained before the fourth cycle of nivolumab. The source is a human donor with classical Hodgkin lymphoma. The sequence joins TRBV23-1 to TRBJ1-6; TRBD1 lines up with 10 middle nucleotides. TRBV23-1 is assigned to the ORF class and has an uncertain function. Here is the DNA: TGCGCCAGCGGGGGGACAGGGGCAAAAGGCCCCTATAATTCACCCCTCCACTTT. Translated, this is CASGGTGAKGPYNSPLHF.